The 2 T cell receptor beta chains below all came from one sample that was sequenced in a study of radiation and T cells in renal cell carcinoma. This sample's time point: blood 4 weeks post-SBRT, at nephrectomy. This sample's treatment: 15 Gy SBRT to primary tumor, nephrectomy 4 weeks later. Data came from immunoSEQ multiplex PCR; TCRdb stores just in-frame clones and leaves some out. The sample shows around 140,000 clones, around 88% of them seen only once. Sequencing used blood, obtained from a patient whose treatment included radiotherapy and nephrectomy. The receptors originated from a woman aged 45-59 years with renal cell carcinoma.

DNA for the CDR3: TGTGCCAGCAGCTTAGTGGCCGGCATCTCCTACGAGCAGTACTTC. Translating gives CASSLVAGISYEQYF. The chain employs TRBV7-3 and TRBJ2-7; D ambiguous. Germline V gene sequence: CDR1 SGHTA, CDR2 FQGTGA. This CDR3 comprises 15 residues. Trimming removed 2 bases at V and 0 bases at J, with 11 bases between.

The rearrangement links TRBV14 to TRBJ2-1; D is uncertain. The ends were cut back, 4 bases at V and 8 bases at J, with 18 bases in the middle. CDR1 and CDR2 (germline): SGHDN, FVKESK. The CDR3 runs to 15 residues. This CDR3 reads CASSPIRSVTDEQFF. In DNA, the CDR3 is TGTGCCAGCAGCCCGATCCGCTCAGTCACTGATGAGCAGTTCTTC.